One sample yielded the 22 T cell receptor beta chains listed below, sequenced in a study of human T cells and chemical hapten exposure. The time point denotes: patch test 2, 6 weeks after DPC sensitization. Indicated treatment: therapeutic diphenylcyclopropenone sensitization with weekly scalp DPC. MiXCR, run by TCRdb on the RACE reads, gives a single entry per CDR3 protein. The data contain under 85,000 distinct CDR3 sequences, over 9% of them singletons. Here the sequenced sample was whole blood, taken in connection with sensitization to the hapten diphenylcyclopropenone (DPC). The origin of the receptors is a woman aged 45-65 years with alopecia areata. Some clones in this sample may be carry-over from other donors' samples.

In this sample, this clonotype turned up once. This chain links TRBV9 with TRBJ1-1; unclear D gene. Trimming stripped 4 bases from V and 2 bases from J, with 12 bases between. CDR3 length equals 14 residues. CDR1 is SGDLS, CDR2 YYNGEE, per germline. The CDR3 DNA is TGTGCCAGCAGCCCCGGGTCCTTAAACACTGAAGCTTTCTTT. It encodes CASSPGSLNTEAFF.

Comment on this clonotype: This could be a read error, since a much larger clone is one nucleotide away. This chain links TRBV7-2 with TRBJ1-2; D is uncertain. V lost 4 bases and J lost 4, with 19 bases in between. Germline loops: CDR1 SGHTA, CDR2 FQGNSA. The CDR3 extends over 16 amino acids. The DNA for the CDR3 is TGTGCCAGCAGCTCCACCTCTCATGGAACGGGCTATGGCTACACCTTC. Its translation is CASSSTSHGTGYGYTF.

J is TRBJ1-6 and V is TRBV4-2; D is ambiguous. V was shortened by 3 bases and J by 7 bases, with 7 bases between the two germline ends. Per the germline V gene, CDR1 is LGHNA and CDR2 is YNFKEQ. The CDR3 has 13 residues. The CDR3 sequence is CASSQFENSPLHF. In nucleotides, the CDR3 is TGTGCCAGCAGCCAGTTTGAAAATTCACCCCTCCACTTT.

This clonotype was seen ten or more times. The chain has TRBV20-1 and TRBJ2-7; 10 nucleotides agree with TRBD1. The CDR3 covers 13 residues. The V and J ends lost 3 bases and 6 bases, in that order; junction bases with no gene match: 5. Germline loops: CDR1 DFQATT, CDR2 SNEGSKA (reference sequence). The CDR3 DNA sequence: TGCAGTGCTAGCCGGGACAGGGGTCCCGAGCAGTACTTC. Protein: CSASRDRGPEQYF.

At least ten counts were recorded for this clonotype. The chain carries TRBV20-1 and TRBJ2-7, with 8 nucleotides matching TRBD2. The trim removed 0 bases at V and 2 bases at J, leaving 6 bases unmatched. Germline V lookup: CDR1 DFQATT, CDR2 SNEGSKA (reference sequence). The length of the CDR3 is 15 residues. CDR3 region: CSAREPGLGTYEQYF. The DNA of the CDR3 is TGCAGTGCTAGAGAGCCGGGACTAGGGACCTACGAGCAGTACTTC.

This clonotype has ten or more counts. The genes are TRBV11-1 and TRBJ1-1; D remains ambiguous. This CDR3 has 13 amino acids. Trimming left V 2 bases short and J 1 base short, with 5 bases between. CDR1 SGHAT and CDR2 FQDESV come from the germline V gene (reference sequence). The CDR3 loop is CASSLRANTEAFF. For the CDR3, the DNA is TGTGCCAGCAGCTTACGCGCGAACACTGAAGCTTTCTTT.

Worth noting for this clonotype: One base away lies a much larger clone, so this may be a sequencing read error. The chain couples TRBV5-5 to TRBJ2-1; D may be TRBD1 (6 bases). Trimming took off 4 bases at V and 2 bases at J, with 16 bases between the two ends. The germline V gene encodes CDR1 SGHKS and CDR2 YYEKEE (reference sequence). This CDR3 is 16 amino acids long. CDR3 DNA: TGTGCCAGCAGCGGGACAACTGGGCCCCCCTACAATGAGCAGTTCTTC. Protein sequence: CASSGTTGPPYNEQFF.

The chain is built from TRBV12-3 or TRBV12-4 and TRBJ1-5; no clear D gene. This CDR3 contains 11 residues. V lost 6 bases, J lost 7 bases, and 7 bases lay in between. The CDR3 DNA follows: TGTGCCAGCAGCCGGGGACAGCCCCAGCATTTT. This codes for CASSRGQPQHF.

This chain links TRBV24-1 with TRBJ1-1; unclear D gene. With 4 bases removed from V and 8 bases from J, the gap between germline ends came to 10 bases. This CDR3 is built from 12 residues. The V gene's germline CDR1 is KGHDR and CDR2 SFDVKD. The chain's CDR3 is CATSESGYEAFF. In DNA, the CDR3 is TGTGCCACCAGTGAATCTGGGTACGAAGCTTTCTTT.

This clonotype was seen repeatedly, ten times or more. The chain recombines TRBV12-5 with TRBJ2-3; 12 nucleotides align to TRBD1. V gave up 7 bases and J gave up 4 bases; unmatched junction bases: 3. Germline values: CDR1 LGHNT, CDR2 FRNRAP. The CDR3 contains 14 residues. The CDR3 spells CASAGTGGADTQYF. The CDR3 bases are TGTGCTAGTGCTGGGACAGGGGGCGCAGATACGCAGTATTTT.

V and J are TRBV29-1 and TRBJ1-2, with 9 bases identical to TRBD1. CDR3 length: 13 residues. With 2 bases clipped from V and 5 bases from J, the junction kept 3 bases outside the gene matches. Germline CDR1 SQVTM, CDR2 ANQGSEA. The DNA of the CDR3 is TGCAGCGTTGAAACAGGGGGCGGGTATGGCTACACCTTC. Its translation is CSVETGGGYGYTF.

This chain uses TRBV11-2 with TRBJ2-1, with 10 bases aligning to TRBD2. The CDR3 is 15 amino acids. The J segment lost 4 bases and the V segment lost 5 bases, leaving 5 bases of the junction unmatched. Germline V lookup: CDR1 SGHAT, CDR2 FQNNGV. The CDR3 region has the DNA TGTGCCAGCAGCACCGGGACTAGCGATTACAATGAGCAGTTCTTC. Its translation: CASSTGTSDYNEQFF.

The genes are TRBV20-1 and TRBJ1-1, with TRBD1 as a possible D gene (6 bases). The CDR3 has 15 residues. V lost 3 bases to trimming and J lost 2 bases, with 16 bases between them. Germline CDR1 reads DFQATT; CDR2 reads SNEGSKA (reference sequence). Written as DNA, the CDR3 is TGCAGTGCTAGTCTCCCCGGGACAAGAAACACTGAAGCTTTCTTT. Protein: CSASLPGTRNTEAFF.

This chain uses TRBV6-5 with TRBJ1-1; perhaps TRBD1 as D (6 bases). Trimming took off 0 bases at V and 9 bases at J, with 29 bases between the two ends. Germline lookup yields CDR1 MNHEY and CDR2 SVGAGI. The CDR3 sequence is 19 residues long. CDR3 nucleotide sequence: TGTGCCAGCAGTTACTCGGTGTTTTTTAGGGGGGTGATAGAGTGGAAAGCTTTCTTT. It is translated as CASSYSVFFRGVIEWKAFF.

The chain has TRBV6-5 and TRBJ1-2; D unclear. Germline assignment: CDR1 MNHEY and CDR2 SVGAGI. The CDR3 is made up of 13 amino acids. Trimming cost V 7 bases and J 1 base, with 10 bases left between them. CDR3 sequence reads: CASMGVYNYGYTF. CDR3 sequence (DNA): TGTGCCAGCATGGGAGTTTATAACTATGGCTACACCTTC.

V usage is TRBV2 and J usage is TRBJ2-5, with 14 bases that match TRBD2. J gave up 1 base and V 6 bases, and 1 base lay outside the gene matches. The CDR3 contains 15 residues. Looked up from germline, CDR1 is SNHLY and CDR2 is FYNNEI. Written as DNA, the CDR3 is TGTGCCAGCAGGGGACTAGCGGGAGCCCAAGAGACCCAGTACTTC. Translation gives CASRGLAGAQETQYF.

This clonotype was observed many times. This chain connects TRBV20-1 to TRBJ2-1; D unresolved. V was trimmed by 3 bases and J by 5 bases, leaving 11 bases between them. Germline assignment: CDR1 DFQATT and CDR2 SNEGSKA (reference sequence). The CDR3 contains 13 residues. The CDR3 is CSASGGINNEQFF. CDR3 bases: TGCAGTGCTAGCGGTGGGATCAACAATGAGCAGTTCTTC.

This clonotype was seen only a few times. The chain has TRBV7-8 and TRBJ1-2; no firm D call. From germline, CDR1 is SGHVS and CDR2 FQNEAQ. The CDR3 totals 15 residues. V lost 0 bases to trimming and J lost 0 bases, with 8 bases between them. The DNA of the CDR3 is TGTGCCAGCAGCTTAGCGCCGTCGGCTAACTATGGCTACACCTTC. This encodes CASSLAPSANYGYTF.

This clonotype was recorded at least ten times. V gene TRBV5-1 combines with J gene TRBJ2-1, with 10 bases aligning to TRBD2. V lost 4 bases to trimming and J lost 7 bases; unmatched junction nucleotides: 8. The germline V gene has CDR1 SGHRS and CDR2 YFSETQ. The CDR3 runs 15 residues. CDR3 DNA: TGCGCCAGCAGCCGAGTAGCGGGAGGTACAAATGAGCAGTTCTTC. It is translated as CASSRVAGGTNEQFF.

This clonotype was seen ten or more times. The V and J genes are TRBV19 and TRBJ2-3; TRBD1 might be the D (6 bases). Deletions cut 5 bases from V and 0 bases from J, with 15 bases between. CDR1 and CDR2 from the germline V gene are LNHDA and SQIVND (reference sequence). This CDR3 is 16 amino acids long. As DNA, the CDR3 is TGTGCCAGTAGTCTCCTGGGGGCGCTTAGCACAGATACGCAGTATTTT. Encoded protein: CASSLLGALSTDTQYF.

There are many counts of this clonotype. The chain is built from TRBV28 and TRBJ2-2; D may be TRBD1 (6 bases). The germline V gene has CDR1 MDHEN and CDR2 SYDVKM. The V gene lost 3 bases and the J gene lost 3 bases, with 11 bases spanning the gap. CDR3 size: 15 residues. This CDR3 reads CASSLSGGYTGELFF. Here the CDR3 DNA reads TGTGCCAGCAGTTTGTCTGGGGGCTACACCGGGGAGCTGTTTTTT.

This clonotype was detected many times. V is TRBV7-8 and J is TRBJ2-2, with D maybe TRBD2 (6 bases). The V and J ends lost 1 base and 0 bases respectively, with 12 bases between them. The CDR3 covers 17 residues. From germline, CDR1 is SGHVS and CDR2 FQNEAQ. CDR3 bases: TGTGCCAGCAGCTTAGAACCCCCTAGCGCGAACACCGGGGAGCTGTTTTTT. Its translation is CASSLEPPSANTGELFF.